Presented here are 15 T cell receptor beta chains from one specimen sequenced in a study of shared clonotypes between healthy human individuals (dated by TCRdb to 2019 to 2021). The library was made by the immunoSEQ multiplex PCR assay. The clones in this table, taken by TCRdb from immuneACCESS, are in-frame only. Not every clone is retained; where verified, under half of the shortfall comes from an unresolved V gene, and the cause of the rest is unknown. This sample holds 1.5 million to 2.5 million clones; 85% to 95% were observed only once. The ten largest clones take up 1% to 1.5% of the sample. For the CD8 naive samples, CD45RO-negative cells were positively selected for CCR7, yielding a CD45RA+CCR7+ population from which TemRA cells were excluded. Source material: naive CD8+ T cells sorted from blood. This specimen's cell subset or site label, per the study, means: CD45RA+CCR7+. Receptors originate from a man aged 18 to 35 in good health.

The chain's CDR3 is CASSYSTGGFDGYTF. The CDR3 DNA reads TGTGCCAGCAGTTACTCGACAGGGGGCTTCGATGGCTACACCTTC. The chain uses TRBV6-6 and TRBJ1-2, with TRBD1 identical over 10 bases. Losses at the gene ends were 0 bases for V and 6 bases for J; bases not matched to a gene: 4. Germline CDR1 and CDR2: MNHNY and SVGAGI (reference sequence). The CDR3 runs to 15 residues.

V gene TRBV29-1 combines with J gene TRBJ2-1; TRBD2 matches 10 bases. The CDR3 has 14 amino acids. J gave up 6 bases and V 5 bases, and 7 bases lay outside the gene matches. The germline V gene encodes CDR1 SQVTM and CDR2 ANQGSEA. CDR3 DNA sequence: TGCAGCGTTACTCTAGCGGGGGCCCGCAATGAGCAGTTCTTC. Translation gives CSVTLAGARNEQFF.

The chain joins TRBV7-9 to TRBJ2-1; D remains ambiguous. Germline CDR1 reads SEHNR; CDR2 reads FQNEAQ (reference sequence). The CDR3 length is 14 residues. V was trimmed by 8 bases and J by 8 bases, leaving 19 bases between them. As DNA, the CDR3 is TGTGCCAGCCGCCACCGGTCCTTCGAGCATGAGCAGTTCTTC. It translates to CASRHRSFEHEQFF.

This clone occurred once. The genes are TRBV29-1 and TRBJ2-5, with no clear D. Germline CDR1 and CDR2: SQVTM and ANQGSEA. There are 14 residues in the CDR3. Trimming cost V 8 bases and J 3 bases, with 19 bases left between them. The CDR3 DNA reads as TGCAGCTACTTACAGATCGGCCCCAAAGAGACCCAGTACTTC. It translates to CSYLQIGPKETQYF.

In this sample, this clone turned up once. V gene TRBV5-1 combines with J gene TRBJ1-1, with 10 bases identical to TRBD1. Germline-derived CDR1 and CDR2 are SGHRS and YFSETQ. V dropped 3 bases and J dropped 5; count of bases not matched to a gene: 4. This CDR3 has 14 amino acids. CDR3 DNA sequence: TGCGCCAGCAGCTCGTGGACAGGGGGGACTGAAGCTTTCTTT. This gives the protein CASSSWTGGTEAFF.

Only one count was recorded for this clone. The gene calls are TRBV6-5 and TRBJ2-1, with TRBD1 matching over 7 bases. Germline V gene data show CDR1 as MNHEY and CDR2 as SVGAGI. The CDR3 consists of 14 residues. J was trimmed by 3 bases and V by 5 bases; bases with no gene match: 4. The CDR3 region is CASSGDRDYNEQFF. The CDR3 DNA reads as TGTGCCAGCAGTGGCGACAGGGACTACAATGAGCAGTTCTTC.

This clone has a single count. The V gene is TRBV5-1, the J gene TRBJ2-2, with D possibly being TRBD2 (6 bases). The CDR3 length is 14 residues. CDR1 is SGHRS and CDR2 is YFSETQ in the germline V gene. V was pared by 7 bases and J by 5 bases, with 15 bases between. The CDR3 coding sequence is TGCGCCAGCGGCGGGGTTCTGGAGACCGGGGAGCTGTTTTTT. Amino acid sequence: CASGGVLETGELFF.

In its sample, this clone was seen once. This sequence joins TRBV2 and TRBJ2-5; 10 nucleotides line up with TRBD2. Germline loops: CDR1 SNHLY, CDR2 FYNNEI. With V trimmed by 5 bases and J by 4 bases, 4 bases remained unmatched. The CDR3 runs to 14 residues. Here the CDR3 DNA reads TGTGCCAGCAGTTCCTTAGCGGGAGGAGAGACCCAGTACTTC. It specifies CASSSLAGGETQYF.

The chain has TRBV29-1 and TRBJ2-5; 9 nucleotides line up with TRBD2. CDR3 size: 14 residues. J lost 4 bases, V lost 2 bases, and 5 bases had no gene match. Germline values: CDR1 SQVTM, CDR2 ANQGSEA. CDR3 nucleotides: TGCAGCGTTGAATGGCGGGGGGGCCGAGAGACCCAGTACTTC. It codes for CSVEWRGGRETQYF.

J is TRBJ2-1 and V is TRBV4-1; the D gene could be TRBD1 or TRBD2 (5 bases each). Trimming left V 3 bases short and J 2 bases short, with 11 bases between. The CDR3 runs 15 residues. Germline V lookup: CDR1 MGHRA, CDR2 YSYEKL. The CDR3 here is CASSHGDGTYNEQFF. CDR3 nucleotides: TGCGCCAGCAGCCACGGGGACGGAACCTACAATGAGCAGTTCTTC.

As to this clone: Additional DNA sequences in this sample encode the identical CDR3. The chain couples TRBV27 to TRBJ1-5, with D possibly matching TRBD1 (5 bases). The CDR3 loop spans 14 amino acids. Deletions cut 2 bases from V and 7 bases from J, with 12 bases between. Germline assignment: CDR1 MNHEY and CDR2 SMNVEV (reference sequence). The CDR3 loop reads CASSLGQGGQPQHF. The CDR3 DNA sequence: TGTGCCAGCAGTTTAGGGCAGGGTGGGCAGCCCCAGCATTTT.

The chain uses TRBV4-1 and TRBJ1-2; D remains ambiguous. The V and J ends lost 4 bases and 6 bases respectively, with 15 bases between them. CDR3 length: 14 residues. From germline, CDR1 is MGHRA and CDR2 YSYEKL. The CDR3 loop reads CASSLDGPMDGYTF. CDR3 nucleotide sequence: TGCGCCAGCAGCCTGGACGGGCCCATGGATGGCTACACCTTC.

J is TRBJ2-1 and V is TRBV11-2, with 9 bases matching TRBD2. Germline-derived CDR1 and CDR2 are SGHAT and FQNNGV. The CDR3 is 18 amino acids. The junction had 15 bases not matched to a gene; V was cut back by 7 bases and J by 2 bases. The CDR3 reads CASTPPSPLAGPYNEQFF. DNA of the CDR3: TGTGCCAGCACCCCCCCGTCCCCCCTAGCGGGACCCTACAATGAGCAGTTCTTC.

The chain is built from TRBV5-6 and TRBJ1-2; D gene ambiguous. This CDR3 region has 14 residues. Deletions cut 0 bases from V and 6 bases from J, with 12 bases between. Germline loops: CDR1 SGHDT, CDR2 YYEEEE. The CDR3 nucleotides are TGTGCCAGCAGCTTGGCCATGGGGAGGGATGGCTACACCTTC. Its protein product is CASSLAMGRDGYTF.

The rearrangement joins TRBV10-2 to TRBJ2-2, with 9 bases that match TRBD2. With V trimmed by 8 bases and J by 1 base, 2 bases remained unmatched. Germline V gene lookup returns CDR1 WSHSY and CDR2 SAAADI. The CDR3 spans 14 residues. The CDR3 loop reads CASSSGVNTGELFF. The CDR3 DNA reads TGCGCCAGCTCTAGCGGGGTGAACACCGGGGAGCTGTTTTTT.